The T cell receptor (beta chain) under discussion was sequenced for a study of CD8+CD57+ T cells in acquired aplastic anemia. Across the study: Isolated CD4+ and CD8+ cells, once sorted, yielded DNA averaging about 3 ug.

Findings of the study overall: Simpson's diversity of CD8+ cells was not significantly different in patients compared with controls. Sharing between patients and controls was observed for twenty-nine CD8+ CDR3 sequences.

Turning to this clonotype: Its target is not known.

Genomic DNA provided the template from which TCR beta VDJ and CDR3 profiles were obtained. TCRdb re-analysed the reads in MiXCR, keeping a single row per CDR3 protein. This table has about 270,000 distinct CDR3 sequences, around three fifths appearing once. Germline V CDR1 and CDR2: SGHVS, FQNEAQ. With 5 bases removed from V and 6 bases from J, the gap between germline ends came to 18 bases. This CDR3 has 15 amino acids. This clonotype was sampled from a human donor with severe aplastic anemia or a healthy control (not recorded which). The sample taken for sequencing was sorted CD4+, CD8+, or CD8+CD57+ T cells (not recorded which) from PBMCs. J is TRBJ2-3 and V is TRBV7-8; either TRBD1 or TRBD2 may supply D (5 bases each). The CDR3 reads CASSPTGTTSDTQYF. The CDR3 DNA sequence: TGTGCCAGCAGCCCTACCGGGACGACAAGTGATACGCAGTATTTT.